Here is one T cell receptor beta chain with its context. Germline V gene data show CDR1 as MNHEY and CDR2 as SMNVEV (reference sequence). The CDR3 is 13 amino acids. Alongside a J-beta primer mix, a sample-barcoded 5' primer served in a second PCR lasting about 7 to 11 cycles. Each CDR3 protein gets one entry after TCRdb re-called the 5' RACE reads with MiXCR. The sample gives hundreds of thousands of distinct CDR3 sequences, around 36% of which show up once; 10% to 15% is in the top ten. This sample stems from a study of blood T cells in healthy people across ages. The chain employs TRBV27 and TRBJ2-5; D gene ambiguous. Gene TRBJ2-7 matches the end of the DNA better, so the J call may be wrong. The receptor was derived from a man between 18 and 29 years old in good health. What was sequenced was blood. The CDR3 reads CASSFVGINEQYF. CDR3 bases: TGTGCCAGCAGTTTCGTAGGAATCAACGAGCAGTACTTC.